This T cell receptor beta chain stems from a study of vaccination and CD4 T cells after COVID-19. Study in general: Vaccinees got either two BNT162b2 doses or two mRNA-1273 doses.

On this clonotype itself: The antigen is not known.

The assay that was used to sequence DNA from cultured CD4+ T cells was the Oncomine TCR Beta short-read assay. Genomic DNA extraction was carried out from cultured CD4+ T cells. TCRdb fed the PCR reads into MiXCR, producing one record per CDR3 protein. The sample includes some 14,000 distinct CDR3 sequences, 20% to 25% of them seen just once. Trimming stripped 0 bases from V and 7 bases from J, with 7 bases between. The CDR3 consists of 13 residues. In germline, CDR1 is LGHDT, CDR2 YNNKEL (reference sequence). Noted treatment: roughly 11-day PBMC culture with coronavirus spike peptide pools or control peptides (ViraFEST assay). Cells received half-medium changes with fresh IL-2 medium on days 3 and 7.

The chain is built from TRBV3-1 and TRBJ1-5; D ambiguous. The sequence was collected from a human donor with COVID-19. Sequences were obtained from cultured CD4+ T cells from blood. The CDR3 DNA sequence: TGTGCCAGCAGCCAAGATCGGGGACAGCCCCAGCATTTT. Protein sequence: CASSQDRGQPQHF.